The rows below give T cell receptor beta chains drawn from one sample of a study of OX40 agonist ivuxolimab in advanced cancers. Repertoires were generated with immunoSEQ multiplex PCR, while TCRdb's copy carries only in-frame clones and drops some. The table shows 100,000 to 150,000 clones, with approximately 90% occurring only once. The sample was CD4+ or CD8+ T cells sorted from blood, taken in a trial of the OX40 agonist ivuxolimab. The receptors shown here come from an adult with an advanced solid tumor such as melanoma, head and neck, liver or kidney cancer. CDR3s include the opening cysteine and the closing phenylalanine or tryptophan. A D gene is named only where the DNA matches it firmly. Expanded clones are given a class, and other clones once, few, many or no size at all.

>NA|TRBV18|TRBJ2-4|NA
CASSPDESLAKNIQYF
TGTGCCAGCTCACCGGACGAGAGTTTAGCCAAAAACATTCAGTACTTC
>once|TRBV5-4|TRBJ2-6|TRBD1
CASSSDLGQGNSGANVLTF
TGTGCCAGCAGCTCTGACTTGGGACAGGGGAACTCTGGGGCCAACGTCCTGACTTTC
>NA|TRBV7-2|TRBJ2-5|NA
CASSLQGKGETQYF
TGTGCCAGCAGCTTACAGGGGAAGGGAGAGACCCAGTACTTC
>NA|TRBV5-4|TRBJ2-5|NA
CASSLKAQETQYF
TGTGCCAGCAGCTTGAAGGCACAAGAGACCCAGTACTTC
>NA|TRBV7-9|TRBJ2-1|TRBD2
CASSLTSGRFRNEQFF
TGTGCCAGCAGCCTAACTAGCGGGAGGTTCAGAAATGAGCAGTTCTTC
>NA|TRBV7-7|TRBJ2-2|NA
CAISVDTGELFF
TGTGCTATATCAGTGGACACCGGGGAGCTGTTTTTT
>NA|TRBV27|TRBJ1-5|NA
CASSLEKGINQPQHF
TGTGCCAGCAGTTTGGAGAAGGGAATTAATCAGCCCCAGCATTTT
>NA|TRBV6-5|TRBJ1-1|NA
CASSYGRAREAFF
TGTGCCAGCAGTTACGGGAGGGCCAGAGAAGCTTTCTTT
>NA|TRBV10-3|TRBJ1-2|NA
CAISDGQLGRGHTF
TGTGCCATCAGTGACGGACAGTTAGGTCGGGGTCACACCTTC
>NA|TRBV6-4|TRBJ2-1|TRBD2
CATAVNPSGGGNEQFF
TGTGCCACCGCGGTCAACCCTAGCGGGGGGGGGAATGAGCAGTTCTTC